These 25 T cell receptor beta chains were sequenced from one sample in a study of blood T cell repertoires in COVID-19. This table comes from immunoSEQ multiplex PCR, and its TCRdb copy is limited to in-frame clones, with some not included. The sample yields approximately 300,000 clones, just under 90% seen once. Sequenced material: peripheral blood. The receptors shown here come from a woman in her forties or fifties with COVID-19, enrolled during active disease.

This chain links TRBV3-1 (or the pseudogene TRBV3-2) with TRBJ2-3; 7 bases line up with TRBD2. This CDR3 contains 16 residues. The germline V gene has CDR1 LGHDT and CDR2 YNNKEL (reference sequence). Unmatched junction bases numbered 7, after V lost 1 base and J lost 3 bases. This CDR3 is CASSQGLGGRTDTQYF. The CDR3, as DNA: TGTGCCAGCAGCCAAGGTTTGGGAGGGCGGACAGATACGCAGTATTTT.

This clone was seen just once. The CDR3 DNA reads as TGTGCCAGTAGTATATATCTAGCGGGAGGGGGTGAGCAGTTCTTC. Amino acid sequence: CASSIYLAGGGEQFF. The chain has TRBV19 and TRBJ2-1; 12 bases line up with TRBD2. The CDR3 extends over 15 amino acids. Germline V gives CDR1 LNHDA, CDR2 SQIVND (reference sequence). V shed 2 bases and J 9 bases; nucleotides not matched to a gene: 5.

In this sample, this clone turned up once. One junction end does not reproduce the germline sequence, and a read error may be involved. The genes are TRBV27 and TRBJ2-3; D is ambiguous. Germline V gene lookup returns CDR1 MNHEY and CDR2 SMNVEV (reference sequence). The CDR3 runs to 14 residues. This CDR3 reads CASSLSTLGDTQYF. In nucleotides, the CDR3 is TGTGCCAGCAGTCTATCGACCCTAGGAGATACGCAGTATTTT.

The rearrangement links TRBV7-9 to TRBJ1-2; D may be TRBD1 (5 bases). V was pared by 0 bases and J by 6 bases, with 5 bases between. There are 12 residues in the CDR3. The germline V gene has CDR1 SEHNR and CDR2 FQNEAQ (reference sequence). This CDR3 is CASSLAGHGYTF. In DNA form, the CDR3 reads TGTGCCAGCAGCTTAGCGGGGCATGGCTACACCTTC.

The rearrangement joins TRBV5-4 to TRBJ1-1, with TRBD1 matching 7 bases. V gave up 4 bases and J gave up 1 base; unmatched junction bases: 13. The CDR3 has 17 amino acids. From germline, CDR1 is SGHNT and CDR2 YYREEE (reference sequence). The CDR3: CASSPGTPGQWNTEAFF. The CDR3 DNA sequence: TGTGCCAGCAGCCCCGGGACCCCGGGACAGTGGAACACTGAAGCTTTCTTT.

The V and J genes are TRBV9 and TRBJ1-1, with a possible D match to TRBD1 (6 bases). The germline gives CDR1 SGDLS, CDR2 YYNGEE. Trimming shortened V by 4 bases and J by 3 bases, and 13 bases separated the two germline ends. The CDR3 is 14 residues long. This CDR3 is CASSNLGAHTEAFF. The CDR3 DNA sequence: TGTGCCAGCAGCAACCTGGGGGCCCACACTGAAGCTTTCTTT.

This CDR3 is CASSPRKASGRADTQYF. The CDR3, as DNA: TGTGCCAGCAGCCCGCGAAAAGCTAGCGGGCGGGCAGATACGCAGTATTTT. The chain employs TRBV4-2 and TRBJ2-3; 8 bases fit TRBD2. The CDR3 is made up of 17 amino acids. The germline CDR1 and CDR2 sequences are LGHNA and YNFKEQ. V dropped 4 bases and J dropped 4; count of bases not matched to a gene: 13.

This chain uses TRBV19 with TRBJ2-5; maybe TRBD1 (6 bases). In germline, CDR1 is LNHDA, CDR2 SQIVND (reference sequence). V was pared by 1 base and J by 9 bases, with 12 bases between. The CDR3 has 13 residues. This CDR3 reads CASSIGAGAAQYF. CDR3 bases: TGTGCCAGTAGTATAGGGGCAGGGGCGGCCCAGTACTTC. The complete variable domain, with remaining parts taken from reference TRBV19 and TRBJ2-5, reads DGGITQSPKYLFRKEGQNVTLSCEQNLNHDAMYWYRQDPGQGLRLIYYSQIVNDFQKGDIAEGYSVSREKKESFPLTVTSAQKNPTAFYLCASSIGAGAAQYFGPGTRLLVL.

The chain couples TRBV27 to TRBJ1-2; D is unclear. Trimming took off 2 bases at V and 3 bases at J, with 7 bases between the two ends. Germline lookup yields CDR1 MNHEY and CDR2 SMNVEV (reference sequence). The CDR3 length is 13 residues. Written as DNA, the CDR3 is TGTGCCAGCAGTTTAGGAGCCCACTATGGCTACACCTTC. Protein product: CASSLGAHYGYTF.

This chain links TRBV15 with TRBJ1-5; 11 bases align to TRBD1. With 0 bases clipped from V and 7 bases from J, the junction kept 5 bases outside the gene matches. CDR1 LNHNV and CDR2 YYDKDF come from the germline V gene (reference sequence). This CDR3 comprises 16 residues. In DNA, the CDR3 is TGTGCCACCAGCAGAGACCGAGGGACAGGGGGACAGCCCCAGCATTTT. It translates to CATSRDRGTGGQPQHF.

The chain is built from TRBV14 and TRBJ1-2, with 7 nucleotides matching TRBD1. Germline lookup yields CDR1 SGHDN and CDR2 FVKESK. This CDR3 region has 13 residues. After removal of 4 bases from V and 4 bases from J, the junction contained 3 bases not matched to a gene. The CDR3 loop reads CASSLGTAYGYTF. CDR3 nucleotides: TGTGCCAGCAGCCTAGGGACAGCCTATGGCTACACCTTC.

J is TRBJ1-3 and V is TRBV9; a weak D match, TRBD1 (5 bases). V lost 0 bases and J 1 base, leaving 8 bases between the germline ends. Per the germline V gene, CDR1 is SGDLS and CDR2 is YYNGEE. The CDR3 has 15 amino acids. CDR3 coding DNA: TGTGCCAGCAGCGTAGAGCGACAGTCTGGAAACACCATATATTTT. Protein: CASSVERQSGNTIYF. The variable domain in full, completed from reference TRBV9 and TRBJ1-3, reads DSGVTQTPKHLITATGQRVTLRCSPRSGDLSVYWYQQSLDQGLQFLIQYYNGEERAKGNILERFSAQQFPDLHSELNLSSLELGDSALYFCASSVERQSGNTIYFGEGSWLTVV.

The chain joins TRBV3-1 (or the pseudogene TRBV3-2) to TRBJ1-4, with D hard to call. Per the germline V gene, CDR1 is LGHDT and CDR2 is YNNKEL (reference sequence). The CDR3 contains 14 residues. The V and J ends lost 4 bases and 6 bases respectively, with 12 bases between them. The CDR3 region has the DNA TGTGCCAGCAGCCCGACCCGGGGTTATGAAAAACTGTTTTTT. As protein: CASSPTRGYEKLFF.

The chain couples TRBV24-1 to TRBJ1-2, with D possibly TRBD1 on 6 matching bases. CDR3 length: 13 residues. V was cut by 10 bases and J by 6 bases, with 17 bases left in between. Germline CDR1 KGHDR, CDR2 SFDVKD. Written as DNA, the CDR3 is TGTGCCACGCGATCCGGGACACGTCATGGCTACACCTTC. It is translated as CATRSGTRHGYTF.

The chain links TRBV11-3 to TRBJ2-5; 14 bases are a match to TRBD2. This CDR3 contains 16 residues. V dropped 2 bases and J dropped 5; count of bases not matched to a gene: 4. In germline, CDR1 is SGHNT, CDR2 YENEEA. In DNA form, the CDR3 reads TGTGCCAGCAGCTTAATCGGGACTAGCGGGAGTGAGACCCAGTACTTC. Translating it yields CASSLIGTSGSETQYF.

This clone was seen only once. The chain employs TRBV11-3 and TRBJ2-3, with D maybe TRBD1 (6 bases). The CDR3 contains 15 residues. The germline V gene encodes CDR1 SGHNT and CDR2 YENEEA. V was pared by 2 bases and J by 2 bases, with 11 bases between. The CDR3 DNA follows: TGTGCCAGCAGCTTATACAGGGCCGCCACAGATACGCAGTATTTT. This sequence encodes CASSLYRAATDTQYF.

The chain employs TRBV6-4 and TRBJ2-1; 10 positions agree with TRBD2. There are 15 residues in the CDR3. V shed 10 bases and J 4 bases; nucleotides not matched to a gene: 10. Germline V lookup: CDR1 MRHNA, CDR2 SNTAGT. The CDR3: CATQREGLGYNEQFF. CDR3 DNA: TGTGCCACCCAGCGGGAGGGCCTGGGGTACAATGAGCAGTTCTTC.

The chain combines TRBV7-3 with TRBJ2-1; unclear D gene. CDR1 SGHTA and CDR2 FQGTGA come from the germline V gene. The V gene lost 1 base and the J gene lost 3 bases, with 7 bases spanning the gap. The CDR3 loop spans 14 amino acids. CDR3 nucleotide sequence: TGTGCCAGCAGCTTAAAGCGCGGCTACAATGAGCAGTTCTTC. Protein product: CASSLKRGYNEQFF.

V and J are TRBV30 and TRBJ1-1, with D maybe TRBD1 (6 bases). CDR1 and CDR2 from the germline V gene are GTSNPN and SVGIG (reference sequence). The CDR3 totals 13 residues. Trimming took off 5 bases at V and 1 base at J, with 11 bases between the two ends. CDR3 sequence: CAWSTGQNTEAFF. CDR3 coding DNA: TGTGCCTGGTCGACAGGCCAGAACACTGAAGCTTTCTTT.

The chain recombines TRBV4-1 with TRBJ2-7, with TRBD2 matching over 16 bases. Trimming removed 2 bases from V and 5 bases from J; junction bases left unmatched: 12. Germline CDR1 MGHRA, CDR2 YSYEKL. This CDR3 is 19 amino acids long. As DNA, the CDR3 is TGCGCCAGCAGCCAATATCCGGGGACTAGCGGGAGGGCCGAGGACGAGCAGTACTTC. This gives the protein CASSQYPGTSGRAEDEQYF.

The V and J genes are TRBV5-5 and TRBJ2-5; 10 bases match TRBD2. Per germline, CDR1 SGHKS and CDR2 YYEKEE (reference sequence). The CDR3 length is 14 residues. Trimming at V came to 4 bases and at J to 14 bases, leaving 14 bases not matched to a gene. For the CDR3, the DNA is TGTGCCAGCAGCCCCCTAGCGGGAGCCTCCGACGATTACTTC. Translation: CASSPLAGASDDYF.

A few counts support this clone. The chain joins TRBV7-2 to TRBJ1-1; D may be TRBD1 (6 bases). CDR3 length: 15 residues. Trimming cost V 5 bases and J 2 bases, with 15 bases left between them. Germline lookup yields CDR1 SGHTA and CDR2 FQGNSA. Here the CDR3 DNA reads TGTGCCAGCAGCACTGAGACAGGAGCAAACACTGAAGCTTTCTTT. As protein: CASSTETGANTEAFF.

The chain recombines TRBV30 with TRBJ1-5; D is undetermined. Trimming left V 3 bases short and J 2 bases short, with 11 bases between. Germline CDR1 reads GTSNPN; CDR2 reads SVGIG (reference sequence). This CDR3 has 14 residues. CDR3 coding DNA: TGTGCCTGGAGGGGAGACGGCCGCAATCAGCCCCAGCATTTT. Protein product: CAWRGDGRNQPQHF.

This rearrangement joins TRBV9 to TRBJ2-1; 10 bases agree with TRBD2. After removal of 7 bases from V and 7 bases from J, the junction contained 8 bases not matched to a gene. The CDR3 spans 14 residues. Germline CDR1 and CDR2: SGDLS and YYNGEE. DNA for the CDR3: TGTGCCAGCGGGCTAGCGGGAGCGTCTAATGAGCAGTTCTTC. Translation gives CASGLAGASNEQFF.

The chain recombines TRBV7-2 with TRBJ2-3; 10 bases are shared with TRBD2. The V segment lost 5 bases and the J segment 2 bases; nucleotides outside the gene matches: 7. There are 16 residues in the CDR3. CDR1 is SGHTA, CDR2 FQGNSA, per germline. Here the CDR3 DNA reads TGTGCCAGCAGCCCTCATGGACTAGCGGACACAGATACGCAGTATTTT. Translated, it gives CASSPHGLADTDTQYF.